What follows describes a single TCR beta chain. Its antigen is as yet unknown. Profiled with immunoSEQ multiplex PCR; TCRdb holds only in-frame clones, not every one. The data contain about 2.1 million clones, just over 90% of them singletons. The record originates from a study of shared clonotypes between healthy human individuals. General observations from the study: Clonotype sharing among donors, it was expected, would be affected by sequencing depth. Naive subsets tended to show greater estimated richness than memory subsets. Though the depth was large, rarefaction showed that sorted-subset sequencing was incomplete. The sampled material consisted only of blood, and tissue repertoires are likely to differ.

The naive CD8 population came from CD45RO-negative cells selected for CCR7, without terminally differentiated effector memory CD45RA+ cells. Looked up from germline, CDR1 is MNHEY and CDR2 is SMNVEV (reference sequence). Trimming cost V 6 bases and J 3 bases, with 12 bases left between them. The CDR3 is 14 residues long. This sequence joins TRBV27 and TRBJ2-1, with D possibly matching TRBD1 (6 bases). The clonotype originates from a man aged 18 to 29 in good health. Some clones in this sample may be carry-over from other donors' samples. Sample: naive CD8+ T cells from PBMCs. The CDR3 nucleotides are TGTGCCAGCAGAAAGACAGGCCGCTACAATGAGCAGTTCTTC. This gives the protein CASRKTGRYNEQFF.